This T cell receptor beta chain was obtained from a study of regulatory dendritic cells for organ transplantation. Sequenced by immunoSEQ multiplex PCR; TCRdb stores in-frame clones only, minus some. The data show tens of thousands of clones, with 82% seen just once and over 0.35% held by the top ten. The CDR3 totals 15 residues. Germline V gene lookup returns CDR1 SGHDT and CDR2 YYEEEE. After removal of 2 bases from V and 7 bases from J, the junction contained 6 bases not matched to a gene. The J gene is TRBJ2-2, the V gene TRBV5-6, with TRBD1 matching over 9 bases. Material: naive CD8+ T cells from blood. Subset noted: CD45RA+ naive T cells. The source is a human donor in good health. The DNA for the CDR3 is TGTGCCAGCAGCTTCGGGACAGGGTTTGGCGGGGAGCTGTTTTTT. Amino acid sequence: CASSFGTGFGGELFF.